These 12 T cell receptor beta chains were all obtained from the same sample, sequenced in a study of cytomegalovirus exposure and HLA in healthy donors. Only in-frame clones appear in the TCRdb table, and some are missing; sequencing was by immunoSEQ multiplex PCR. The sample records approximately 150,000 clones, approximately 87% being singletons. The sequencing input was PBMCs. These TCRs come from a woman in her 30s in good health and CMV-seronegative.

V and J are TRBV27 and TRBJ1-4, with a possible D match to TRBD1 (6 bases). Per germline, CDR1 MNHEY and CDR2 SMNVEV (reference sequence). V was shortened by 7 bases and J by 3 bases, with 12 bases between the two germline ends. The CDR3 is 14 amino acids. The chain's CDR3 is CASTGNRANEKLFF. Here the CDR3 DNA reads TGTGCCAGCACTGGGAACAGGGCTAATGAAAAACTGTTTTTT.

The CDR3 sequence: CASSWVGVQPDTGELFF. The DNA of the CDR3 is TGTGCCAGCAGCTGGGTAGGGGTCCAACCGGACACCGGGGAGCTGTTTTTT. The chain carries TRBV27 and TRBJ2-2, with D possibly TRBD1 on 5 matching bases. Germline V gene lookup returns CDR1 MNHEY and CDR2 SMNVEV (reference sequence). V was clipped by 6 bases and J by 3 bases, with 20 bases between them. This CDR3 has 17 amino acids.

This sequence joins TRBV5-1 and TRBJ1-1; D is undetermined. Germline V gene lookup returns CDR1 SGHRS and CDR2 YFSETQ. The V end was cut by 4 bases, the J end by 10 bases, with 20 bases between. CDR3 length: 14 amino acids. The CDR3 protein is CASSPLSTRRGAFF. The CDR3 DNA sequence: TGCGCCAGCAGCCCCCTGTCTACTCGTCGGGGAGCTTTCTTT.

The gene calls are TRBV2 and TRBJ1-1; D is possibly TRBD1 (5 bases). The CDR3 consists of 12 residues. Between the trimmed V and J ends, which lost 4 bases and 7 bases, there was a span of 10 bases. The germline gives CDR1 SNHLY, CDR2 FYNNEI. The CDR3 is CASSVWGSEAFF. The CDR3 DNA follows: TGTGCCAGCAGTGTATGGGGCAGTGAAGCTTTCTTT.

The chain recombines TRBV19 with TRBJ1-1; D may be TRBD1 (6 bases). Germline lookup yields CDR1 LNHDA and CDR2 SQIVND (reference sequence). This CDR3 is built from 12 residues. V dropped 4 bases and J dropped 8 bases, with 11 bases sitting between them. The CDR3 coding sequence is TGTGCCAGTAGTAGGGACATGGTAGAAGCTTTCTTT. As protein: CASSRDMVEAFF.

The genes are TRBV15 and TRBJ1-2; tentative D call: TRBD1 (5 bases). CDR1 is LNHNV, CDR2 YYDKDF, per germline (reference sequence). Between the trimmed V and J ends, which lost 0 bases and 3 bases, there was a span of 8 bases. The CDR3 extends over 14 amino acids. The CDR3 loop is CATSRDRQYYGYTF. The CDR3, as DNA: TGTGCCACCAGCAGAGACCGACAGTACTATGGCTACACCTTC. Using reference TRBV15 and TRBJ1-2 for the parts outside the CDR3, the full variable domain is DAMVIQNPRYQVTQFGKPVTLSCSQTLNHNVMYWYQQKSSQAPKLLFHYYDKDFNNEADTPDNFQSRRPNTSFCFLDIRSPGLGDTAMYLCATSRDRQYYGYTFGSGTRLTVV.

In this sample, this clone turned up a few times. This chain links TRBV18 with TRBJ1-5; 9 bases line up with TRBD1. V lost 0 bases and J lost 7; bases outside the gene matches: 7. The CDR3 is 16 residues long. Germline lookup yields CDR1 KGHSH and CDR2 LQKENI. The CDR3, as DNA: TGTGCCAGCTCACCACCGACCGGGACAGGGAGGCAGCCCCAGCATTTT. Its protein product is CASSPPTGTGRQPQHF.

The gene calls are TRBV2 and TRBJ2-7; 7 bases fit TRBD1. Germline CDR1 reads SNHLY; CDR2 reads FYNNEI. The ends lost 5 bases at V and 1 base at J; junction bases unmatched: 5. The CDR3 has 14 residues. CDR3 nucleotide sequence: TGTGCCAGCAGTCAAGGGGGCCTTTCCTACGAGCAGTACTTC. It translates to CASSQGGLSYEQYF.

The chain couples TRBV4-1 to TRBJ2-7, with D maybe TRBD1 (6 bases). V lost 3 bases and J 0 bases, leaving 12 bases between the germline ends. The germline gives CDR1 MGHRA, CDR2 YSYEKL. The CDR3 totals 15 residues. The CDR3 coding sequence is TGCGCCAGCAGCCACGTGGGGGCTAGCTCCTACGAGCAGTACTTC. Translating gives CASSHVGASSYEQYF.

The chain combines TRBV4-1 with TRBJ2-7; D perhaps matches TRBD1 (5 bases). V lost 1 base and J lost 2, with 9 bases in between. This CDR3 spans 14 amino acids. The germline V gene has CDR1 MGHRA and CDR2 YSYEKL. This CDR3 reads CASSQARAPYEQYF. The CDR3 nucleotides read TGCGCCAGCAGCCAAGCCAGGGCCCCCTACGAGCAGTACTTC.

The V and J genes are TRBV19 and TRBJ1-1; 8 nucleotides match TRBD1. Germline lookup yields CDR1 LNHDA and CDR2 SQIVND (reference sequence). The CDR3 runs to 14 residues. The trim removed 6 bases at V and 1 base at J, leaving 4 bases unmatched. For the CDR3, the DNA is TGTGCCAGTAGAGGACAGGGTTGGAACACTGAAGCTTTCTTT. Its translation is CASRGQGWNTEAFF.

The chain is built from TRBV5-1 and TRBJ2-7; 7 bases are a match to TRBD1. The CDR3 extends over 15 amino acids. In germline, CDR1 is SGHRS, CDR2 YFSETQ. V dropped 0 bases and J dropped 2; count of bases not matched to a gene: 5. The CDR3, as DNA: TGCGCCAGCAGCTTGGGACAGGGTCCGACCTACGAGCAGTACTTC. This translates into CASSLGQGPTYEQYF.